Below are 27 T cell receptor beta chains sequenced from a single sample in a study of identical twins (dated by TCRdb to between 2015 and 2016). The library was made by 5' RACE. For sequencing, an Illumina HiSeq 2000 was employed. TCRdb's own reprocessing of the public reads used fastp at Q25 and MiXCR and kept productive beta chains. Merged by CDR3 protein, the rows form single entries marked with the most common genes and DNA. The sample contains about 890,000 distinct CDR3 sequences, about 12% of them found a single time. Around 1.5% of the sample goes to the ten largest clones. This sample also belongs to another study, concerning yellow fever vaccine responses in identical twins.

The sequenced material came from PBMCs. The receptors here all came from a woman aged 18-29 years in good health.

This CDR3 is CASSRPDVETQYF. CDR3 bases: TGTGCCAGCAGCCGACCCGACGTGGAGACCCAGTACTTC. The J gene is TRBJ2-5, the V gene TRBV3-1; the D is unclear. This CDR3 is built from 13 residues. The V and J ends lost 4 bases and 5 bases respectively, with 11 bases between them. The V gene's germline CDR1 is LGHDT and CDR2 YNNKEL (reference sequence).

This clonotype occurred a few times. The chain is built from TRBV10-3 and TRBJ1-2, with D hard to call. Per germline, CDR1 ENHRY and CDR2 SYGVKD. The CDR3 totals 11 residues. V was pared by 3 bases and J by 7 bases, with 6 bases between. The CDR3 protein is CAISDGVGYTF. CDR3 coding DNA: TGTGCCATCAGTGATGGGGTTGGCTACACCTTC.

The V and J genes are TRBV6-2 or TRBV6-3 and TRBJ1-1; possibly TRBD1 for D (6 bases). There are 12 residues in the CDR3. Per the germline V gene, CDR1 is MNHEY and CDR2 is SVGEGT. V lost 7 bases and J 5 bases, leaving 11 bases between the germline ends. The CDR3 DNA sequence: TGTGCCAGCATCGCCGGGACAACTGAAGCTTTCTTT. This encodes CASIAGTTEAFF.

This clonotype appeared a few times. The CDR3 nucleotides are TGTGCCAGCAGCGTAGTGGGGGCTTTCGGTGAAAAACTGTTTTTT. Translating it yields CASSVVGAFGEKLFF. The chain links TRBV9 to TRBJ1-4, with D possibly being TRBD1 (6 bases). CDR1 is SGDLS, CDR2 YYNGEE, per germline. V shed 0 bases and J shed 7 bases, with 13 bases lying between them. This CDR3 is 15 amino acids long.

The chain carries TRBV6-5 and TRBJ2-4; no clear D gene. CDR3 length equals 14 residues. Germline V CDR1 and CDR2: MNHEY, SVGAGI. Trimming left V 4 bases short and J 2 bases short, with 9 bases between. The CDR3 loop reads CASSSINPKNIQYF. CDR3 nucleotides: TGTGCCAGCAGTTCTATTAATCCCAAAAACATTCAGTACTTC.

The CDR3 bases are TGTGCCAGCATCAGCGGGGGGGCAGATACGCAGTATTTT. Protein: CASISGGADTQYF. The chain couples TRBV12-3 or TRBV12-4 to TRBJ2-3, with TRBD2 identical over 10 bases. Germline trimming cut 7 bases from V and 4 bases from J; bases unmatched to any gene: 2. The CDR3 loop spans 13 amino acids.

This clonotype was observed a few times. The chain couples TRBV6-1 to TRBJ2-7; TRBD2 agrees at 7 bases. The CDR3 length is 14 residues. CDR1 MNHNS and CDR2 SASEGT come from the germline V gene. V lost 10 bases and J lost 2; bases outside the gene matches: 11. Here the CDR3 DNA reads TGTGCCACTGGGGGGGGACTCCACACCTACGAGCAGTACTTC. Residues: CATGGGLHTYEQYF.

V is TRBV10-3 and J is TRBJ2-2, with TRBD2 matching over 8 bases. The CDR3 has 14 residues. The ends lost 9 bases at V and 5 bases at J; junction bases unmatched: 8. Germline V gene data show CDR1 as ENHRY and CDR2 as SYGVKD. CDR3 loop: CAISSGSGTGELFF. CDR3 bases: TGTGCCATTTCAAGCGGGAGCGGTACCGGGGAGCTGTTTTTT.

This clonotype has only a few counts. The V and J genes are TRBV28 and TRBJ2-3; the D gene is possibly TRBD1 (5 bases). Looked up from germline, CDR1 is MDHEN and CDR2 is SYDVKM. The CDR3 length is 15 residues. With 3 bases removed from V and 2 bases from J, the gap between germline ends came to 12 bases. CDR3 in DNA: TGTGCCAGCAGTTTGCCGAAGGGGATCACAGATACGCAGTATTTT. Protein: CASSLPKGITDTQYF. Full variable domain (outside the CDR3, taken from reference TRBV28 and TRBJ2-3): DVKVTQSSRYLVKRTGEKVFLECVQDMDHENMFWYRQDPGLGLRLIYFSYDVKMKEKGDIPEGYSVSREKKERFSLILESASTNQTSMYLCASSLPKGITDTQYFGPGTRLTVL.

This clonotype was seen ten or more times. This chain's CDR3 is CAIGRVAGGPTDTQYF. The CDR3 DNA follows: TGTGCCATCGGAAGGGTAGCGGGAGGGCCGACAGATACGCAGTATTTT. The chain couples TRBV10-3 to TRBJ2-3; 11 positions match TRBD2. Germline V gives CDR1 ENHRY, CDR2 SYGVKD. J gave up 3 bases and V 8 bases, and 10 bases lay outside the gene matches. The CDR3 is 16 residues long.

This clonotype was detected ten times or more. The chain recombines TRBV15 with TRBJ1-2; D gene uncertain. CDR1 LNHNV and CDR2 YYDKDF come from the germline V gene (reference sequence). Trimming took 0 bases from V and 13 from J, leaving 9 bases between them. The CDR3 has 11 residues. The CDR3 DNA follows: TGTGCCACCAGCAGAGAGAGTAGGGCCACCTTC. Translated: CATSRESRATF.

This clonotype was seen a handful of times. This chain connects TRBV12-3 or TRBV12-4 to TRBJ2-1, with 7 bases identical to TRBD2. The V gene end was trimmed by 3 bases and the J gene end by 3 bases; junction bases not matched to a gene: 5. The CDR3 is 15 residues long. CDR3 bases: TGTGCCAGCAGTTTGGCTAGCGGTAACTACAATGAGCAGTTCTTC. It codes for CASSLASGNYNEQFF.

This clonotype was detected a few times. The chain is built from TRBV7-6 and TRBJ2-1; 9 bases map to TRBD2. From germline, CDR1 is SGHVS and CDR2 FNYEAQ. This CDR3 spans 21 amino acids. Trimming at V came to 2 bases and at J to 4 bases, leaving 21 bases not matched to a gene. The CDR3 region is CASSLSRPSYPVAGEYNEQFF. CDR3 nucleotide sequence: TGTGCCAGCAGCTTATCACGACCATCCTATCCCGTAGCGGGAGAATACAATGAGCAGTTCTTC.

The J gene is TRBJ2-3, the V gene TRBV5-1; D is unresolved. The CDR3 has 15 amino acids. Germline-derived CDR1 and CDR2 are SGHRS and YFSETQ. V lost 1 base to trimming and J lost 5 bases, with 14 bases between them. This chain's CDR3 is CASSLTRTDGDTQYF. The CDR3 coding sequence is TGCGCCAGCAGCTTGACCAGGACGGACGGAGATACGCAGTATTTT.

This clonotype was counted only a few times. A much larger clone differs by one base, so this may be a read error. The genes are TRBV6-1 and TRBJ2-2, with D hard to call. Germline lookup yields CDR1 MNHNS and CDR2 SASEGT. The CDR3 has 12 amino acids. Trimming removed 5 bases from V and 3 bases from J, with 4 bases in between. The CDR3 region has the DNA TGTGCCAGCAGTCACTACACCGGGGAGCTGTTTTTT. The encoded protein is CASSHYTGELFF.

The V gene is TRBV18, the J gene TRBJ2-5; D is ambiguous. With 4 bases removed from V and 2 bases from J, the gap between germline ends came to 8 bases. Germline CDR1 and CDR2: KGHSH and LQKENI. This CDR3 region has 13 residues. The CDR3 loop reads CASSRIRQETQYF. The CDR3 nucleotides are TGTGCCAGCTCACGGATAAGGCAAGAGACCCAGTACTTC.

The V gene is TRBV5-1, the J gene TRBJ1-1; weak D call: TRBD1 (6 bases). Germline V gene lookup returns CDR1 SGHRS and CDR2 YFSETQ. V gave up 8 bases and J gave up 0 bases, with 11 bases separating them. This CDR3 is 13 amino acids long. DNA for the CDR3: TGCGCCAGTAAGGGGGGGATGAACACTGAAGCTTTCTTT. Translated, it gives CASKGGMNTEAFF. Combining the CDR3 with reference TRBV5-1 and TRBJ1-1 gives the whole variable domain KAGVTQTPRYLIKTRGQQVTLSCSPISGHRSVSWYQQTPGQGLQFLFEYFSETQRNKGNFPGRFSGRQFSNSRSEMNVSTLELGDSALYLCASKGGMNTEAFFGQGTRLTVV.

This clonotype came up a few times. The chain joins TRBV7-6 to TRBJ2-3; TRBD2 matches 8 bases. The germline V gene encodes CDR1 SGHVS and CDR2 FNYEAQ. The CDR3 has 17 amino acids. Trimming removed 5 bases from V and 3 bases from J; junction bases left unmatched: 13. For the CDR3, the DNA is TGTGCCAGCAGCCCACGAATAAGCGGGAGTGGGACAGATACGCAGTATTTT. Translated, it gives CASSPRISGSGTDTQYF.

The rearrangement joins TRBV12-3 or TRBV12-4 to TRBJ2-7; tentative D call: TRBD1 (6 bases). V lost 3 bases to trimming and J lost 0 bases, with 12 bases between them. The CDR3 loop spans 15 amino acids. The CDR3 protein is CASSLGQRSSYEQYF. CDR3 DNA sequence: TGTGCCAGCAGTTTGGGACAAAGAAGCTCCTACGAGCAGTACTTC.

The CDR3 spells CATQQAPGWNTEAFF. CDR3 bases: TGTGCCACTCAACAGGCTCCCGGTTGGAACACTGAAGCTTTCTTT. The chain has TRBV19 and TRBJ1-1; perhaps TRBD1 as D (5 bases). This CDR3 comprises 15 residues. Trimming pared 10 bases from V and 1 base from J, leaving 19 bases between. Germline assignment: CDR1 LNHDA and CDR2 SQIVND (reference sequence).

The chain employs TRBV5-1 and TRBJ2-7; 16 bases match TRBD2. This CDR3 has 19 amino acids. V gave up 1 base and J gave up 4 bases; unmatched junction bases: 11. CDR1 and CDR2 from the germline V gene are SGHRS and YFSETQ. In DNA form, the CDR3 reads TGCGCCAGCAGCTTGCCGCCCGGGACTAGCGGGAGGGCCGGGTACGAGCAGTACTTC. Its translation: CASSLPPGTSGRAGYEQYF.

J is TRBJ2-1 and V is TRBV6-2 or TRBV6-3; 10 bases are a match to TRBD2. Germline loops: CDR1 MNHEY, CDR2 SVGEGT. The CDR3 length is 15 residues. The junction had 8 bases not matched to a gene; V was cut back by 6 bases and J by 6 bases. The CDR3 spells CASSPPSGRGNEQFF. The CDR3 region has the DNA TGTGCCAGCAGCCCTCCTAGCGGGAGAGGCAATGAGCAGTTCTTC.

This clonotype was seen many times. The chain employs TRBV28 and TRBJ1-5, with 7 bases matching TRBD1. The CDR3 length is 14 residues. With V trimmed by 3 bases and J by 4 bases, 3 bases remained unmatched. Germline V gene sequence: CDR1 MDHEN, CDR2 SYDVKM. Written as DNA, the CDR3 is TGTGCCAGCAGTTTGTTACAGGGGAATCAGCCCCAGCATTTT. Protein sequence: CASSLLQGNQPQHF.

This clonotype was observed a handful of times. The chain carries TRBV28 and TRBJ2-7; 13 bases agree with TRBD2. Germline loops: CDR1 MDHEN, CDR2 SYDVKM. V shed 6 bases, J shed 10 bases, and the junction held 3 bases outside the gene matches. The CDR3 has 12 residues. The CDR3 sequence: CASSRLAGGQYV. CDR3 DNA: TGTGCCAGCAGCAGACTAGCGGGGGGTCAGTACGTC.

In its sample, this clonotype was seen many times. The DNA for the CDR3 is TGCAGCGCCGCACTTAGGGACAGGTTGAACACTGAAGCTTTCTTT. Protein: CSAALRDRLNTEAFF. The chain is built from TRBV29-1 and TRBJ1-1; 8 bases are shared with TRBD1. Unmatched junction bases numbered 10, after V lost 7 bases and J lost 0 bases. The CDR3 runs 15 residues. CDR1 and CDR2 (germline): SQVTM, ANQGSEA.

The rearrangement links TRBV20-1 to TRBJ2-1, with D perhaps TRBD2 (6 bases). This CDR3 spans 11 amino acids. Looked up from germline, CDR1 is DFQATT and CDR2 is SNEGSKA (reference sequence). Trimming removed 6 bases from V and 9 bases from J, with 12 bases in between. CDR3 protein: CSAMGGGEQFF. CDR3 DNA sequence: TGCAGTGCGATGGGGGGAGGTGAGCAGTTCTTC.

This clonotype has more than one count but fewer than ten. The chain combines TRBV15 with TRBJ1-5; D is unclear. The CDR3 contains 16 residues. Germline CDR1 reads LNHNV; CDR2 reads YYDKDF (reference sequence). The V and J ends lost 0 bases and 2 bases respectively, with 11 bases between them. In DNA, the CDR3 is TGTGCCACCAGCAGAGACAAAAGTTCGGGCAATCAGCCCCAGCATTTT. Its protein is CATSRDKSSGNQPQHF.